This T cell receptor beta chain was obtained from a study of shared clonotypes between healthy human individuals. On the study more broadly: Three CD4 naive, three CD4 memory, two CD8 naive and one CD8 memory plate were used per donor.

With respect to this clone: The antigen is undetermined.

Original analysis: Filtering differed since immunoSEQ provided only junctions, with no quality scores. TCRdb keeps only in-frame clones here, not all; method: immunoSEQ multiplex PCR. V, J and clone size were drawn from that table, and D and trimming were deduced from the DNA. The sample records some 1,900,000 clones, just under 95% being singletons. The germline V and J ends were trimmed by 3 bases and 2 bases, with 11 bases remaining between them. There are 15 residues in the CDR3. Germline V gene data show CDR1 as SEHNR and CDR2 as FQNEAQ (reference sequence). Study-level findings and limits: Tissues were not sampled, only blood, and their repertoires likely differ. Memory subsets had estimated richness that was generally smaller than that of naive subsets.

As defined, naive CD8 cells were CD45RO-negative and positively selected for CCR7, with terminally differentiated effector memory CD45RA+ cells excluded. The TCR was taken from a man younger than 30 in good health. The chain has TRBV7-9 and TRBJ2-1; D gene unclear. Sequencing was performed on naive CD8+ T cells sorted from blood. The DNA for the CDR3 is TGTGCCAGCAGCTTTAGGCTGGACCCCTACAATGAGCAGTTCTTC. Its protein product is CASSFRLDPYNEQFF. The variable domain in full, completed from reference TRBV7-9 and TRBJ2-1, reads DTGVSQNPRHKITKRGQNVTFRCDPISEHNRLYWYRQTLGQGPEFLTYFQNEAQLEKSRLLSDRFSAERPKGSFSTLEIQRTEQGDSAMYLCASSFRLDPYNEQFFGPGTRLTVL.